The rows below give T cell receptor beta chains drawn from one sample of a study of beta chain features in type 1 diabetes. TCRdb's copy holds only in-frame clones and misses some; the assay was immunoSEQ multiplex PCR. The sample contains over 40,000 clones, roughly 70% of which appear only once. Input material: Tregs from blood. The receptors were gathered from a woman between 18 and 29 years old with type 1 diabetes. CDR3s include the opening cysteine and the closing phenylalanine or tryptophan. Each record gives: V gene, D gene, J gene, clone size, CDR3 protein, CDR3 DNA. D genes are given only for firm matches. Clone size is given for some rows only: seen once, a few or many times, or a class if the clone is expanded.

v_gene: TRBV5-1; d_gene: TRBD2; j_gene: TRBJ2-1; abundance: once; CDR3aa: CASSPGLAGVPYNEQFF; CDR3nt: TGCGCCAGCAGCCCGGGACTAGCGGGAGTTCCCTACAATGAGCAGTTCTTC
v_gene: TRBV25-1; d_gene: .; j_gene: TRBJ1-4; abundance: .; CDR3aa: CASSSAGLNEKLFF; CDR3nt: TGTGCCAGCAGTAGCGCGGGCCTTAATGAAAAACTGTTTTTT
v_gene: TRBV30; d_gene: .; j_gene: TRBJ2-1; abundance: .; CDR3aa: CAYTREASYNEQFF; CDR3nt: TGTGCCTACACCCGGGAAGCGAGTTACAATGAGCAGTTCTTC
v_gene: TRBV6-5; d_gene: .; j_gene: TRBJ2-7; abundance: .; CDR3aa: CASSYGTTYEQYF; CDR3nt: TGTGCCAGCAGTTACGGGACAACCTACGAGCAGTACTTC
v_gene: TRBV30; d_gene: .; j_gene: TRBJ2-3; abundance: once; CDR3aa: CALSPSTDTQYF; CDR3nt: TGTGCCTTGAGCCCTAGCACAGATACGCAGTATTTT
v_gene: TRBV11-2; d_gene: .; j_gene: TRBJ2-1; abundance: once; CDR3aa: CASSPSFRGYEQFF; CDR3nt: TGTGCCAGCAGCCCTTCGTTCCGAGGCTATGAGCAGTTCTTC
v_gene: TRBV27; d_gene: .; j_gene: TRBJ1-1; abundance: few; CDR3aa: CASNTEAGRTEAFF; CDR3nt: TGTGCCAGCAACACCGAGGCAGGGAGGACTGAAGCTTTCTTT
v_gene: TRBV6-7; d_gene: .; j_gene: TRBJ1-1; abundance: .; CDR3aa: CASSDTYGHFVDTEAFF; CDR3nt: TGTGCCAGCAGTGATACGTACGGACACTTTGTCGACACTGAAGCTTTCTTT
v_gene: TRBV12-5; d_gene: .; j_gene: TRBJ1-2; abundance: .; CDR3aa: CASGVRDKVYTF; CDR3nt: TGTGCTAGTGGTGTCCGGGACAAAGTCTACACCTTC
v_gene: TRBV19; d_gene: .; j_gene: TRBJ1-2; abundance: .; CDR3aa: CASSFGDYGYTF; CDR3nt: TGTGCCAGTAGTTTCGGAGACTATGGCTACACCTTC
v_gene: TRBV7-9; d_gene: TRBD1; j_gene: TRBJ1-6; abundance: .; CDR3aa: CASSPTGDPSPLHF; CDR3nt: TGTGCCAGCAGCCCCACAGGGGATCCTTCACCCCTCCACTTT
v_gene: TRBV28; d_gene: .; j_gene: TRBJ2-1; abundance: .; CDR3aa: CASSYWGLGSYNEQFF; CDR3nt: TGTGCCAGCAGTTACTGGGGGCTTGGTTCCTACAATGAGCAGTTCTTC
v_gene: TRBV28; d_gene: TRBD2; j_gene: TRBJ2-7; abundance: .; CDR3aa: CASSFSSGGYEQYF; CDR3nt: TGTGCCAGCAGTTTTTCTAGCGGGGGCTACGAGCAGTACTTC
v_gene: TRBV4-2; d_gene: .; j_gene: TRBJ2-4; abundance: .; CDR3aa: CASSQGPSGSRPTVGVAKNIQYF; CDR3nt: TGTGCCAGCAGCCAAGGGCCCTCTGGGTCGAGGCCCACGGTCGGGGTAGCCAAAAACATTCAGTACTTC
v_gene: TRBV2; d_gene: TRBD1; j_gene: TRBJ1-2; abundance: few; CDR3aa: CASSGDRGHYGYTF; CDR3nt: TGTGCCAGCAGTGGGGACAGGGGACACTATGGCTACACCTTC
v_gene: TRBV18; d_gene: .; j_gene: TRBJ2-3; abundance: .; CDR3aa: CASSIPADTQYF; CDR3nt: TGTGCCAGCTCAATCCCCGCAGATACGCAGTATTTT
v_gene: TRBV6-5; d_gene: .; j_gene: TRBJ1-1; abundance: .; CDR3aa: CASSYDRGLGTEAFF; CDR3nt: TGTGCCAGCAGTTACGATCGCGGCTTAGGCACTGAAGCTTTCTTT
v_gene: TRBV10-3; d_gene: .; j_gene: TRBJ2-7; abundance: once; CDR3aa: CAIAGTTFSEQYF; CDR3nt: TGTGCCATCGCCGGGACAACCTTTTCGGAGCAGTACTTC
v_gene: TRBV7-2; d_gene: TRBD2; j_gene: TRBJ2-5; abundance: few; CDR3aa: CASSFAREETQYF; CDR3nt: TGTGCCAGCAGCTTCGCGCGGGAGGAGACCCAGTACTTC
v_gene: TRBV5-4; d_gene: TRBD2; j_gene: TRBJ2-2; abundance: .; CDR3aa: CASSPGLAGGYTGELFF; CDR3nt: TGTGCCAGCAGCCCGGGACTAGCGGGGGGATACACCGGGGAGCTGTTTTTT
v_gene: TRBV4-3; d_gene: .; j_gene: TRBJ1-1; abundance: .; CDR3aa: CASKRGTGSPTEAFF; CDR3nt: TGCGCCAGCAAACGAGGTACAGGAAGCCCCACTGAAGCTTTCTTT
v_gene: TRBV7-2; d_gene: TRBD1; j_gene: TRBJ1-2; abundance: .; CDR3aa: CASSWPGQGSYGYTF; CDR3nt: TGTGCCAGCAGCTGGCCGGGACAGGGAAGTTATGGCTACACCTTC
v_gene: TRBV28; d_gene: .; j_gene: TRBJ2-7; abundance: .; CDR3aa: CASSRGRGTPYEQYF; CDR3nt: TGTGCCAGCAGTCGCGGCAGGGGTACACCCTACGAGCAGTACTTC
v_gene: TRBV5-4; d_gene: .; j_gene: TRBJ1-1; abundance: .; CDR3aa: CASSLVGGLGTEAFF; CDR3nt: TGTGCCAGCAGCTTGGTCGGGGGGCTGGGCACTGAAGCTTTCTTT
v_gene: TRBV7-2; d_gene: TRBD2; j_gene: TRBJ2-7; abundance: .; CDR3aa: CASSLYETVSGVSSYEQYF; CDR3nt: TGTGCCAGCAGCTTATATGAAACCGTTAGCGGGGTTAGCTCCTACGAGCAGTACTTC
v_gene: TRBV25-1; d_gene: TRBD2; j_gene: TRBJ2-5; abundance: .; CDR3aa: CASSDAGVGGIGTQYF; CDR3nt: TGTGCCAGCAGTGATGCCGGAGTCGGGGGGATTGGGACCCAGTACTTC
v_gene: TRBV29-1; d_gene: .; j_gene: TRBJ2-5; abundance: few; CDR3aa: CSAEARSGGTQYF; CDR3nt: TGCAGCGCAGAGGCCCGATCCGGTGGGACCCAGTACTTC
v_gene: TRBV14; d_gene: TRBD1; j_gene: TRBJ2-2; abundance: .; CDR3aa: CASSRQGSGELFF; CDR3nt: TGTGCCAGCAGCCGACAGGGTTCCGGGGAGCTGTTTTTT
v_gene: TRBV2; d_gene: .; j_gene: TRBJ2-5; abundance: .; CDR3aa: CASRKSRETQYF; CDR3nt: TGTGCCAGCAGAAAAAGCCGAGAGACCCAGTACTTC
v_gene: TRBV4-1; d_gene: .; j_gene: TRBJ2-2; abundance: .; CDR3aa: CASSRITGGGLTGELFF; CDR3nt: TGCGCCAGCAGCCGAATCACAGGGGGGGGCCTCACCGGGGAGCTGTTTTTT
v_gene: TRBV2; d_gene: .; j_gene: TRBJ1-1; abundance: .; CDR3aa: CASSPTVNTEAFF; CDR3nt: TGTGCCAGCAGCCCGACTGTGAACACTGAAGCTTTCTTT
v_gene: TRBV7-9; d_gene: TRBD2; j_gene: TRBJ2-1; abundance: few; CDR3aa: CASSPLLAGGYNEQFF; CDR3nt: TGTGCCAGCAGCCCCCTACTAGCGGGGGGGTACAATGAGCAGTTCTTC
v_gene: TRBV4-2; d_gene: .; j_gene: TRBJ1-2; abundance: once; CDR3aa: CASSQEKHIYGYTF; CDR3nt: TGTGCCAGCAGCCAAGAGAAACACATCTATGGCTACACCTTC
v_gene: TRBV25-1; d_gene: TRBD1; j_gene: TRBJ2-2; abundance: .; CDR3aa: CASTRTGGLNTGELFF; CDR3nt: TGTGCCAGCACCCGGACAGGGGGCCTTAACACCGGGGAGCTGTTTTTT
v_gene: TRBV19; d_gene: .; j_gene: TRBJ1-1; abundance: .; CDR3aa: CASSPPPGVMNTEAFF; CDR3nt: TGTGCCAGTAGTCCTCCTCCAGGGGTCATGAACACTGAAGCTTTCTTT
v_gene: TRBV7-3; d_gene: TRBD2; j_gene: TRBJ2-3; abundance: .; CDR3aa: CASSRRGLAGLVGADTQYF; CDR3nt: TGTGCCAGCAGCCGGAGGGGACTAGCGGGATTAGTCGGCGCAGATACGCAGTATTTT
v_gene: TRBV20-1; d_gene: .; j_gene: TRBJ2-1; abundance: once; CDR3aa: CSALSGQQFF; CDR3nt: TGCAGTGCTTTGAGCGGACAGCAGTTCTTC
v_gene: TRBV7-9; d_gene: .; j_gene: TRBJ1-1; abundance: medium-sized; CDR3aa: CASRSGLGGTEAFF; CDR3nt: TGTGCCAGCAGGTCCGGCCTTGGGGGGACTGAAGCTTTCTTT
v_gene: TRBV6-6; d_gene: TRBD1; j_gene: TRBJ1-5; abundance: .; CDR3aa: CASSPPGQGSNQPQHF; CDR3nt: TGTGCCAGCAGTCCCCCTGGACAGGGAAGCAATCAGCCCCAGCATTTT
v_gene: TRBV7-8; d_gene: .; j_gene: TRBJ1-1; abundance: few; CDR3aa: CASSLMTDYMNTEAFF; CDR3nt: TGTGCCAGCAGCTTAATGACAGATTACATGAACACTGAAGCTTTCTTT
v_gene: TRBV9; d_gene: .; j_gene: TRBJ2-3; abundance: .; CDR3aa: CASSVSPSTDTQYF; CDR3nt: TGTGCCAGCAGCGTTAGCCCCTCCACAGATACGCAGTATTTT
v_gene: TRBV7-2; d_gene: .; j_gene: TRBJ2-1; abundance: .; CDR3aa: CASSRGGRDYNEQFF; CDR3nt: TGTGCCAGCAGCAGGGGGGGCAGGGACTACAATGAGCAGTTCTTC
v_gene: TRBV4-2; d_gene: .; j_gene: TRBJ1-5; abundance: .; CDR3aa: CASSQEARGNQPQHF; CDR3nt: TGTGCCAGCAGCCAAGAGGCCAGGGGAAATCAGCCCCAGCATTTT
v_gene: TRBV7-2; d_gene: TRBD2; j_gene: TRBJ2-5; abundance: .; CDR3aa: CASSLVGGLAGQETQYF; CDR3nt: TGTGCCAGCAGCTTAGTCGGGGGACTAGCGGGACAAGAGACCCAGTACTTC
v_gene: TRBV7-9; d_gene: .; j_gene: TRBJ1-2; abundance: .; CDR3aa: CASSKDSTGYTF; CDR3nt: TGTGCCAGCAGCAAGGACAGTACCGGCTACACCTTC
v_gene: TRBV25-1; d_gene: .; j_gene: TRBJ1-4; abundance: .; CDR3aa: CASSALGAANEKLFF; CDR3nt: TGTGCCAGCAGTGCTCTGGGGGCGGCTAATGAAAAACTGTTTTTT
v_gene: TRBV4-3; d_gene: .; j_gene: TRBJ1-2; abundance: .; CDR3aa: CASSHEDNLGYTF; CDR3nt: TGCGCCAGCAGCCATGAGGACAATCTCGGCTACACCTTC
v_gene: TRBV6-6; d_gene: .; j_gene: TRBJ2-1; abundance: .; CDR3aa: CASSYWSLFDEQFF; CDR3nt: TGTGCCAGCAGTTACTGGAGCCTCTTCGATGAGCAGTTCTTC
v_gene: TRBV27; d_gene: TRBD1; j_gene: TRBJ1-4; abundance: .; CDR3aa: CASSPDGQGEKLFF; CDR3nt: TGTGCCAGCAGTCCGGACGGACAGGGTGAAAAACTGTTTTTT